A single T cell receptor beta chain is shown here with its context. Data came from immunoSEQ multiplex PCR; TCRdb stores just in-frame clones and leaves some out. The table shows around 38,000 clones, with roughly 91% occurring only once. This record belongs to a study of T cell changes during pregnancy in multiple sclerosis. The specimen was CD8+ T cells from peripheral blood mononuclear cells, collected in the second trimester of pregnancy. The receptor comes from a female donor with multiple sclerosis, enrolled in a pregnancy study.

The CDR3, as DNA: TGTGCCAGTAACCTAAAAGAGAACACTGAAGCTTTCTTT. It yields the protein CASNLKENTEAFF. The chain joins TRBV9 to TRBJ1-1; the D is unclear. V was shortened by 8 bases and J by 1 base, with 12 bases between the two germline ends. The V gene's germline CDR1 is SGDLS and CDR2 YYNGEE. CDR3 size: 13 residues.